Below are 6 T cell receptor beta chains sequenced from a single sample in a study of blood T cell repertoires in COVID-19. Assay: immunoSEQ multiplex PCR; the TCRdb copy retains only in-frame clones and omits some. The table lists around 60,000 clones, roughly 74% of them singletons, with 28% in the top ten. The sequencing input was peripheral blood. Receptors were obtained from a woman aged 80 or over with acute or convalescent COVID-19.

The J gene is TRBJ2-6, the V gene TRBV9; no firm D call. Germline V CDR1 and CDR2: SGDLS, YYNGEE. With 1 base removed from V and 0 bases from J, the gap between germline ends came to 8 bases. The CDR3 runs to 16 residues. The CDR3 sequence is CASSVITGSGANVLTF. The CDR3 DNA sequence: TGTGCCAGCAGCGTAATCACGGGCTCTGGGGCCAACGTCCTGACTTTC.

The DNA for the CDR3 is TGTGCCAGCAGCGTAGGAGTTGGCACAGATACGCAGTATTTT. Protein: CASSVGVGTDTQYF. The chain uses TRBV9 and TRBJ2-3; no reliable D call. Trimming took 0 bases from V and 1 from J, leaving 6 bases between them. Per the germline V gene, CDR1 is SGDLS and CDR2 is YYNGEE. The CDR3 sequence is 14 residues long. Full variable domain (remainder filled in from reference TRBV9 and TRBJ2-3): DSGVTQTPKHLITATGQRVTLRCSPRSGDLSVYWYQQSLDQGLQFLIQYYNGEERAKGNILERFSAQQFPDLHSELNLSSLELGDSALYFCASSVGVGTDTQYFGPGTRLTVL.

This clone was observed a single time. CDR3 region: CASSRTSPQETQYF. CDR3 DNA: TGCGCCAGCAGCAGGACTAGCCCCCAAGAGACCCAGTACTTC. The chain carries TRBV5-1 and TRBJ2-5, with 8 bases that match TRBD2. The germline CDR1 and CDR2 sequences are SGHRS and YFSETQ. The CDR3 covers 14 residues. V was pared by 4 bases and J by 1 base, with 3 bases of the junction left unmatched.

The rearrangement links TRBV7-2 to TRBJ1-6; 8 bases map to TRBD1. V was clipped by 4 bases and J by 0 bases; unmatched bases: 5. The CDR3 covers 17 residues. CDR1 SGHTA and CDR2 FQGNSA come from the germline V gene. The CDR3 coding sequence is TGTGCCAGCAGCTCCGGAACAGGGGGCTCCTATAATTCACCCCTCCACTTT. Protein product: CASSSGTGGSYNSPLHF.

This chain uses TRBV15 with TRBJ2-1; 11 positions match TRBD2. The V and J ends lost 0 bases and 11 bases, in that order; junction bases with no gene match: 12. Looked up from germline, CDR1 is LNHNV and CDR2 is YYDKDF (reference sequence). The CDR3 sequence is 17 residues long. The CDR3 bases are TGTGCCACCAGCAGAGATTTGGGACTAGCGGTCTCGGCTAAGCAGTTCTTC. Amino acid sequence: CATSRDLGLAVSAKQFF.

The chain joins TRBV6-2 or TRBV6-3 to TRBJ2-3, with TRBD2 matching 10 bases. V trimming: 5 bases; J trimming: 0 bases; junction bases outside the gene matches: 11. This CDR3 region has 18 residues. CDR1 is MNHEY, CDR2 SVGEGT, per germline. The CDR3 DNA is TGTGCCAGCAGTCCCAGGGGACTAGCGCCGTATAGCACAGATACGCAGTATTTT. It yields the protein CASSPRGLAPYSTDTQYF.